The next 8 T cell receptor beta chains were all read from a single sample in a study of blood T cell repertoires in COVID-19. Data came from immunoSEQ multiplex PCR; TCRdb stores just in-frame clones and leaves some out. The data hold about 46,000 clones, with approximately 86% observed a single time. Sequenced material: PBMCs or T cells enriched from blood (not recorded which). The source of these receptors is a woman aged 50 to 65 who had recovered from COVID-19.

The V and J genes are TRBV6-2 or TRBV6-3 and TRBJ2-3; possibly TRBD1 for D (5 bases). The CDR3 covers 17 residues. The germline V and J ends were trimmed by 5 bases and 0 bases, with 18 bases remaining between them. Germline V gene sequence: CDR1 MNHEY, CDR2 SVGEGT. In DNA, the CDR3 is TGTGCCAGCAGTCCAGGGTATTTAGGGGCTAGCACAGATACGCAGTATTTT. It encodes CASSPGYLGASTDTQYF.

This clone was picked up one time. This chain links TRBV5-1 with TRBJ2-2, with D possibly being TRBD1 (6 bases). V gave up 4 bases and J gave up 6 bases, with 13 bases separating them. The CDR3 loop spans 14 amino acids. CDR1 is SGHRS and CDR2 is YFSETQ in the germline V gene. The CDR3 loop is CASSPKTGSGELFF. The CDR3 bases are TGCGCCAGCAGCCCAAAAACAGGGTCCGGGGAGCTGTTTTTT.

This rearrangement joins TRBV6-1 to TRBJ1-4, with D possibly TRBD1 on 6 matching bases. CDR1 is MNHNS and CDR2 is SASEGT in the germline V gene. There are 13 residues in the CDR3. V was clipped by 9 bases and J by 2 bases, with 10 bases between them. The CDR3 DNA sequence: TGTGCCAGTAGGACAGCTACTAATGAAAAACTGTTTTTT. Amino acids: CASRTATNEKLFF.

This clone was counted a few times. J is TRBJ2-7 and V is TRBV20-1, with D unclear. V lost 0 bases to trimming and J lost 3 bases, with 3 bases between them. This CDR3 has 11 residues. Germline V gives CDR1 DFQATT, CDR2 SNEGSKA (reference sequence). The CDR3: CSAREYYEQYF. The CDR3 DNA sequence: TGCAGTGCTAGAGAGTACTACGAGCAGTACTTC.

This clone was found once. The chain has TRBV12-3 or TRBV12-4 and TRBJ1-2; D might be TRBD1 (5 bases). V was shortened by 9 bases and J by 4 bases, with 9 bases between the two germline ends. The CDR3 consists of 11 residues. The CDR3 DNA follows: TGTGCCAGTAGGGGCTTCTATGGCTACACCTTC. The encoded protein is CASRGFYGYTF.

This chain joins TRBV7-2 and TRBJ2-7; TRBD1 aligns across 10 bases. CDR1 SGHTA and CDR2 FQGNSA come from the germline V gene. The CDR3 consists of 17 residues. V was pared by 7 bases and J by 0 bases, with 12 bases of the junction left unmatched. The CDR3 sequence: CASTHRRGQGSSYEQYF. In nucleotides, the CDR3 is TGTGCCAGCACCCATAGGCGGGGACAGGGGAGCTCCTACGAGCAGTACTTC.

The chain employs TRBV2 and TRBJ2-5; 7 nucleotides align to TRBD2. After removal of 6 bases from V and 1 base from J, the junction contained 2 bases not matched to a gene. Germline V CDR1 and CDR2: SNHLY, FYNNEI. The CDR3 sequence is 13 residues long. The CDR3 spells CASRAGVQETQYF. The DNA for the CDR3 is TGTGCCAGCAGGGCGGGGGTCCAAGAGACCCAGTACTTC.

Here the CDR3 reads CASSPQLVDKNYGYTF. The CDR3 bases are TGCGCCAGCAGCCCCCAATTGGTAGACAAGAACTATGGCTACACCTTC. V usage is TRBV5-1 and J usage is TRBJ1-2; D is uncertain. The CDR3 has 16 amino acids. V was shortened by 4 bases and J by 2 bases, with 18 bases between the two germline ends. Germline CDR1 SGHRS, CDR2 YFSETQ.